This T cell receptor (beta chain) was captured by sequencing in a study of CD8+ T cells in alopecia areata. Study details: For treated patients, severity scores reflected the percentage of scalp area affected.

The table lists this clone with a count of one. Its antigen is unknown. Treatment reported: oral pan-JAK inhibitor, 5-10 mg twice daily. From alopecia areata patients, lesional scalp punch biopsies and peripheral blood were collected. cDNA prepared by RNA extraction and subsequent reverse transcription served as the template for sequencing. Using immunoSEQ multiplex PCR, the repertoire was profiled, and TCRdb retains in-frame clones only, with some absent. The repertoire holds around 4,200 clones, with 69% as singletons. Germline V gene data show CDR1 as MDHEN and CDR2 as SYDVKM. Trimming cost V 1 base and J 0 bases; bases outside gene matches: 10. There are 18 residues in the CDR3. Study-level points and caveats: Tofacitinib did not eliminate many expanded lesional clones from scalp or blood.

This chain connects TRBV28 to TRBJ2-3; 7 positions agree with TRBD2. The sample here was skin, taken at week 24, from a patient treated with tofacitinib. The receptor was derived from a human donor with alopecia areata. The CDR3 region has the DNA TGTGCCAGCAGTTTATTCGGAGGAGGGCGGGGGAGCACAGATACGCAGTATTTT. Its translation is CASSLFGGGRGSTDTQYF. The full variable domain, completed using reference TRBV28 and TRBJ2-3, is DVKVTQSSRYLVKRTGEKVFLECVQDMDHENMFWYRQDPGLGLRLIYFSYDVKMKEKGDIPEGYSVSREKKERFSLILESASTNQTSMYLCASSLFGGGRGSTDTQYFGPGTRLTVL.